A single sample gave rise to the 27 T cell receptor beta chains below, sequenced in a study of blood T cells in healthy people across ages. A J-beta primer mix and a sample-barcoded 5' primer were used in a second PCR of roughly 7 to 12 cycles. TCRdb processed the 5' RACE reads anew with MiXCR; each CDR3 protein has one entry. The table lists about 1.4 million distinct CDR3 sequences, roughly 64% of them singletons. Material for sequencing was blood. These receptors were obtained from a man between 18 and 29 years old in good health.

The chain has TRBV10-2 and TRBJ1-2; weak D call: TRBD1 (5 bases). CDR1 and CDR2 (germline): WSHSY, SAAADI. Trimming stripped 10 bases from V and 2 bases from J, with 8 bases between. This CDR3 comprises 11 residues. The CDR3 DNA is TGCGCCACGACAGAGAACTATGGCTACACCTTC. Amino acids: CATTENYGYTF.

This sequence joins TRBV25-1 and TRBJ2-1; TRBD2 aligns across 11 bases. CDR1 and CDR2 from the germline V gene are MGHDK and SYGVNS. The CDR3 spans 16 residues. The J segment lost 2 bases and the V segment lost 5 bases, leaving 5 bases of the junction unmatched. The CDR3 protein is CASSLPGLAAYNEQFF. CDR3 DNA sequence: TGTGCCAGCAGTTTGCCGGGACTAGCGGCCTACAATGAGCAGTTCTTC.

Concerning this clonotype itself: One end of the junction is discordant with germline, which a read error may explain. The CDR3 DNA is TGTGCCGGCAGACGTAGCGGGATCGAGAAGACCCAGTACTTC. It codes for CAGRRSGIEKTQYF. The chain recombines TRBV12-3 or TRBV12-4 with TRBJ2-5, with 8 bases fitting TRBD2. The CDR3 length is 14 residues.

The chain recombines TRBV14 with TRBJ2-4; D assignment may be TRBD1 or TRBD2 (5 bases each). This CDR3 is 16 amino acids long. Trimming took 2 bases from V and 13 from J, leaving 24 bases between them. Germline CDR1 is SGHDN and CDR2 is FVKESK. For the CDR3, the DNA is TGTGCCAGCAGCCAACCGGGACGAGCGATCCACAATGAGCAGTACTTC. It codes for CASSQPGRAIHNEQYF.

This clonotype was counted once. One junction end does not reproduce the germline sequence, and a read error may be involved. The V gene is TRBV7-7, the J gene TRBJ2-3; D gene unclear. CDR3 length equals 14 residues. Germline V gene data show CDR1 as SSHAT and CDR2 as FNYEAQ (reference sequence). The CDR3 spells CASSPYPNTDTQYF. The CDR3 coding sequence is TGTGCTAGCAGCCCTTACCCTAACACAGATACGCAGTATTTT.

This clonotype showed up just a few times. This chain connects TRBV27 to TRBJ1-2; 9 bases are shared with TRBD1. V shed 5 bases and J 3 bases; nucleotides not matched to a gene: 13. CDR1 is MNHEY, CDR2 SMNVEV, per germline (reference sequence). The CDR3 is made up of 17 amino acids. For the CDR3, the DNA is TGTGCCAGCAGTCCCCGGGGACAGGGTTTCAGTGACTATGGCTACACCTTC. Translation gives CASSPRGQGFSDYGYTF.

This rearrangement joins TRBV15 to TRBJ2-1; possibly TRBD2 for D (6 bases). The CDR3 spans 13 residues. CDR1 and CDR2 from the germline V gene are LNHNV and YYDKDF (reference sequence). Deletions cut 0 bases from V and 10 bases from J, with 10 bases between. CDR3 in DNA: TGTGCCACCAGCAGAGAAGGGACTCCGGAGCAGTTCTTC. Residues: CATSREGTPEQFF.

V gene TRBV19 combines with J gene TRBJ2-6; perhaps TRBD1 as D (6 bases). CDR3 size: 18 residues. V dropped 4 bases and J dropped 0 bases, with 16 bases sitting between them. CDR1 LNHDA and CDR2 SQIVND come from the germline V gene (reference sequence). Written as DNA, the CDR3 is TGTGCCAGTAGTAGCCCGGGACAAATCGTCTCTGGGGCCAACGTCCTGACTTTC. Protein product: CASSSPGQIVSGANVLTF.

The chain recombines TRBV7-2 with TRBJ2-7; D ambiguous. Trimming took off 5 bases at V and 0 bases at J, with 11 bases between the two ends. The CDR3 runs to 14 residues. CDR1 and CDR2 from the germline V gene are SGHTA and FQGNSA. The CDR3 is CASSPGRLSYEQYF. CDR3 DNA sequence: TGTGCCAGCAGCCCGGGTCGGCTCTCCTACGAGCAGTACTTC.

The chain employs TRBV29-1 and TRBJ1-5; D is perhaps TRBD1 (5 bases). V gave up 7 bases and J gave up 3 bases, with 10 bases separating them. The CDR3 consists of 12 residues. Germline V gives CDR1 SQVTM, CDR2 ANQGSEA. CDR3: CSARQNNQPQHF. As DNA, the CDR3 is TGCAGCGCAAGACAGAACAATCAGCCCCAGCATTTT.

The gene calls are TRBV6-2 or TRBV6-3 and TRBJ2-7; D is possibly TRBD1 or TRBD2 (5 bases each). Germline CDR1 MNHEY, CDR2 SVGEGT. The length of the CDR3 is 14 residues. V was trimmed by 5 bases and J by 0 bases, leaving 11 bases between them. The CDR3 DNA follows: TGTGCCAGCAGTCCCCGGGACCACTCCTACGAGCAGTACTTC. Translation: CASSPRDHSYEQYF.

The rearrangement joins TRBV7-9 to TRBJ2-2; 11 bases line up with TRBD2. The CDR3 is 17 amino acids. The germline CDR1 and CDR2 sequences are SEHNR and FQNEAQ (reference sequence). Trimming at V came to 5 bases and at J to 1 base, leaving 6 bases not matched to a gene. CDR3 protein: CASSIRLAGRNTGELFF. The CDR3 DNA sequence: TGTGCCAGCAGCATCCGACTAGCGGGGCGGAACACCGGGGAGCTGTTTTTT.

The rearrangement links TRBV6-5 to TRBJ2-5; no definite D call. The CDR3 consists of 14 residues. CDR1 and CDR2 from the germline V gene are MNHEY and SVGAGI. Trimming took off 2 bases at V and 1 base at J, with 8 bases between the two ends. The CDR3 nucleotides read TGTGCCAGCAGTTACCAACCCCTCCAAGAGACCCAGTACTTC. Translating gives CASSYQPLQETQYF.

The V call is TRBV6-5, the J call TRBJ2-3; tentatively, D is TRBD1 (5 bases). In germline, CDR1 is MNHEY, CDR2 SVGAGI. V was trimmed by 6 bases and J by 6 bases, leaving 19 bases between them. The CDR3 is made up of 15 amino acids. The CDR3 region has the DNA TGTGCCAGCAGCTCAATAGGGGCGCACGCTGATACGCAGTATTTT. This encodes CASSSIGAHADTQYF.

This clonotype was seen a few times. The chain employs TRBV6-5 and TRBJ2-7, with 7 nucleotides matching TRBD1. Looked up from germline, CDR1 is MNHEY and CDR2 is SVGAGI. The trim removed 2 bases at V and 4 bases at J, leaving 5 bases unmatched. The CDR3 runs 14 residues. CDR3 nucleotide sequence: TGTGCCAGCAGTTACAGACAGGGAAGGTACGAGCAGTACTTC. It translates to CASSYRQGRYEQYF.

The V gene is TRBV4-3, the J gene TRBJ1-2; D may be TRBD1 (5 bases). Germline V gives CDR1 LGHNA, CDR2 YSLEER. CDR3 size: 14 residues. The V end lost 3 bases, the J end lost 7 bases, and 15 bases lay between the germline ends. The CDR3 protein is CASSQEGGAPGYTF. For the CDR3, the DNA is TGCGCCAGCAGCCAGGAGGGCGGGGCGCCTGGCTACACCTTC.

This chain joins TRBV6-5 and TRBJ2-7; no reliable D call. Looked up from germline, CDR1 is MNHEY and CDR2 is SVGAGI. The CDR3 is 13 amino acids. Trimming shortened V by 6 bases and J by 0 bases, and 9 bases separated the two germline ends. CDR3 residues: CASRELSSYEQYF. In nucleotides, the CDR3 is TGTGCCAGCAGGGAACTCAGCTCCTACGAGCAGTACTTC.

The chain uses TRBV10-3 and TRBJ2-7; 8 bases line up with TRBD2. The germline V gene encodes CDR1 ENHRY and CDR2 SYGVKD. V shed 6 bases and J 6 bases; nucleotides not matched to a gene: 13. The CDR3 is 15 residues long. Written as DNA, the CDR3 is TGTGCCATCAGACCAGGCGGGGGGATGGCGAGCGAGCAGTACTTC. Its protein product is CAIRPGGGMASEQYF.

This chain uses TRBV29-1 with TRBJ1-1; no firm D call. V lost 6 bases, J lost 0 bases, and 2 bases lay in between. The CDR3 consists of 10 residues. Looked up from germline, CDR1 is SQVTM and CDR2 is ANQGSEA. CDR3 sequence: CSVMNTEAFF. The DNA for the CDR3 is TGCAGCGTCATGAACACTGAAGCTTTCTTT.

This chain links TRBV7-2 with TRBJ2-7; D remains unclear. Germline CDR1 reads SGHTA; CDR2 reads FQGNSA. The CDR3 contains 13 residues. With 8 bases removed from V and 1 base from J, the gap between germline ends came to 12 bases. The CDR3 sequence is CASGPLGSYEQYF. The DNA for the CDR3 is TGTGCCAGCGGCCCCCTCGGGTCCTACGAGCAGTACTTC.

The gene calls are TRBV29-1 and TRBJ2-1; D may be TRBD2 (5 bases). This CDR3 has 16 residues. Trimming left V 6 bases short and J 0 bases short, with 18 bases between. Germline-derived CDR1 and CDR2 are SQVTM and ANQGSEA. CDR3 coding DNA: TGCAGCGTGGAGGACGGCGCCCCAAGCTCCTACAATGAGCAGTTCTTC. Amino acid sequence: CSVEDGAPSSYNEQFF.

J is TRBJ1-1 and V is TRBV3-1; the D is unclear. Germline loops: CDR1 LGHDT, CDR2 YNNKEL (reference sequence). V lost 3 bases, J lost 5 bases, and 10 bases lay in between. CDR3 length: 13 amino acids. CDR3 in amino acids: CASSQMVRTEAFF. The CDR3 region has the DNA TGTGCCAGCAGCCAGATGGTCAGGACTGAAGCTTTCTTT.

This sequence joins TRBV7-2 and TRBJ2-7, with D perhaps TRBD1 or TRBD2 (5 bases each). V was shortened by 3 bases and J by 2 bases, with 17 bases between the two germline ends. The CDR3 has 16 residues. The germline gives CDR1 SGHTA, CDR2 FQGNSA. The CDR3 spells CASSLPGQAKTYEQYF. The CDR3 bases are TGTGCCAGCAGCTTGCCGGGGCAGGCTAAAACCTACGAGCAGTACTTC.

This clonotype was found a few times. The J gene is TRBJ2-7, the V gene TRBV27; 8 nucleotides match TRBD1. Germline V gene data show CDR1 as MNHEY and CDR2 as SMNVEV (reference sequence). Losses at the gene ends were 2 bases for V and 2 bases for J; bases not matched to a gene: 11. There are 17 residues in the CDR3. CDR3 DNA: TGTGCCAGCAGTTTAAATGGCGCCAGGGGGCGCGCCTACGAGCAGTACTTC. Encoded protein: CASSLNGARGRAYEQYF.

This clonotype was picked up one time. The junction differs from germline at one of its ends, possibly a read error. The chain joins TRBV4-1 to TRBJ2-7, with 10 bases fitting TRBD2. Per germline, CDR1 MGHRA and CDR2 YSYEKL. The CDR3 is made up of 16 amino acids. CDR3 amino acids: CDSSQNHLAGVGEQYF. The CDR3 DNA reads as TGCGACAGCAGCCAAAATCACCTAGCGGGAGTGGGGGAGCAGTACTTC.

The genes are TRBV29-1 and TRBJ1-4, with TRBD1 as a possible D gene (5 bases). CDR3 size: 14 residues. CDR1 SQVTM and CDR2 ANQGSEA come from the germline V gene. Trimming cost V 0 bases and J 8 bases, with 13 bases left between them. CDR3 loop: CSVEDVGAGEKLFF. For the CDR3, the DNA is TGCAGCGTTGAAGACGTTGGGGCGGGGGAAAAACTGTTTTTT.

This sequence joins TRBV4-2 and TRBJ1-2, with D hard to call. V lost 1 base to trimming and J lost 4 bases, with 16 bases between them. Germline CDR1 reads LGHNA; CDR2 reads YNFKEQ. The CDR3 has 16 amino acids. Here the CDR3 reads CASSQVLDAGLYGYTF. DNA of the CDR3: TGTGCCAGCAGCCAAGTTCTCGACGCTGGTCTCTATGGCTACACCTTC.